This is a list of T cell receptor beta chains from one sample in a study of cytomegalovirus exposure and HLA in healthy donors. Sequencing was performed with immunoSEQ multiplex PCR; in TCRdb, only in-frame clones are kept and a portion is missing. In the table there are approximately 200,000 clones, 65% to 90% of which are singletons. Sequenced sample: PBMCs. The receptors come from a woman in her thirties in good health and CMV-seropositive. CDR3s include the opening cysteine and the closing phenylalanine or tryptophan. D genes are given only for firm matches. Clone size is stated in some rows and not others, as once, few, many or a class when expanded.

>-|TRBV5-1|TRBJ1-2|-
CASSLDLIYGYTF
TGCGCCAGCAGCTTGGACCTAATCTATGGCTACACCTTC
>TRBD1|TRBV6-6|TRBJ2-7|once
CASSYSRDSQRWYF
TGTGCCAGCAGTTACTCCCGGGACAGTCAACGGTGGTACTTC
>-|TRBV5-1|TRBJ1-2|few
CASSLAGYGYTF
TGCGCCAGCAGCTTGGCCGGCTATGGCTACACCTTC
>-|TRBV27|TRBJ1-5|-
CASSLPSEFTQHF
TGTGCCAGCAGTTTACCCTCGGAGTTCACCCAGCATTTT
>TRBD2|TRBV5-1|TRBJ2-1|-
CASTSGSGGALNEQFF
TGCGCCAGTACCTCCGGGTCGGGAGGGGCACTCAATGAGCAGTTCTTC
>-|TRBV7-9|TRBJ2-7|-
CASSHREIYEQYF
TGTGCCAGCAGCCACAGGGAGATCTACGAGCAGTACTTC
>-|TRBV7-9|TRBJ1-1|-
CASSGPGQEAFF
TGTGCCAGCAGCGGACCGGGACAAGAAGCTTTCTTT
>-|TRBV28|TRBJ2-5|-
CAIATQGRETQYF
TGTGCCATCGCGACCCAGGGGAGAGAGACCCAGTACTTC
>-|TRBV10-3|TRBJ1-1|-
CAISEGQSEAFF
TGTGCCATCAGTGAAGGACAGTCTGAAGCTTTCTTT
>TRBD1|TRBV27|TRBJ2-1|once
CASRFDRGSYNEQFF
TGTGCCAGCAGATTCGACAGGGGCTCCTACAATGAGCAGTTCTTC
>-|TRBV2|TRBJ2-6|-
CASRPRREGSGANVLTF
TGTGCCAGCAGGCCTCGGCGGGAAGGCTCTGGGGCCAACGTCCTGACTTTC
>-|TRBV7-2|TRBJ2-5|-
CASSLVGAGSFQETQYF
TGTGCCAGCAGCTTAGTAGGGGCCGGCAGTTTCCAAGAGACCCAGTACTTC
>-|TRBV6-1|TRBJ1-2|-
CASSERRSGYTF
TGTGCCAGCAGTGAACGTCGGAGTGGCTACACCTTC
>TRBD1|TRBV6-1|TRBJ1-5|-
CASSRDRASNQPQHF
TGTGCCAGCAGCCGGGACAGGGCGAGCAATCAGCCCCAGCATTTT
>TRBD1|TRBV29-1|TRBJ2-1|-
CSAPGQGRGSYNEQFF
TGCAGCGCTCCGGGACAGGGGAGGGGGTCCTACAATGAGCAGTTCTTC
>TRBD1|TRBV30|TRBJ1-1|-
CAWSVQGGGTEAFF
TGTGCCTGGAGTGTACAGGGGGGAGGCACTGAAGCTTTCTTT
>TRBD1|TRBV4-1|TRBJ2-7|-
CASSQRDRGSEQYF
TGCGCCAGCAGCCAACGGGACAGGGGCTCCGAGCAGTACTTC
>TRBD1|TRBV6-5|TRBJ1-5|-
CASSDRGGRQPQHF
TGTGCCAGCAGTGACAGGGGCGGACGACAGCCCCAGCATTTT
>TRBD1|TRBV5-1|TRBJ1-2|once
CASSWRGQDGSGYTF
TGCGCCAGCAGCTGGAGGGGACAGGACGGTAGCGGCTACACCTTC
>-|TRBV7-8|TRBJ2-7|-
CASSLDFTYEQYF
TGTGCCAGCAGCTTAGATTTTACCTACGAGCAGTACTTC
>-|TRBV2|TRBJ1-2|few
CASSEFGQGYTF
TGTGCCAGCAGTGAATTTGGGCAGGGCTACACCTTC
>-|TRBV5-6|TRBJ2-1|-
CASSLDSGLHNEQFF
TGTGCCAGCAGCTTAGATTCGGGATTGCACAATGAGCAGTTCTTC
>TRBD1|TRBV28|TRBJ1-1|-
CASSTYRGEDTEAFF
TGTGCCAGCAGCACATACAGGGGCGAGGACACTGAAGCTTTCTTT
>-|TRBV10-3|TRBJ2-3|-
CAITNSLRTDTQYF
TGTGCCATCACGAACTCACTCCGCACAGATACGCAGTATTTT
>TRBD1|TRBV5-6|TRBJ1-4|-
CASSPFPGQGSVGKLFF
TGTGCCAGCAGCCCGTTCCCGGGACAGGGTTCGGTCGGAAAACTGTTTTTT
>-|TRBV5-1|TRBJ1-5|-
CASSLGGSYSNQPQHF
TGCGCCAGCAGCTTGGGAGGGAGCTATAGCAATCAGCCCCAGCATTTT
>-|TRBV9|TRBJ1-2|few
CASSPLKQGAYGYTF
TGTGCCAGCAGCCCTCTGAAACAGGGCGCCTATGGCTACACCTTC